The rows below give T cell receptor beta chains drawn from one sample of a study of regulatory T cells in long-lasting Graves disease. TCRdb re-called the multiplex PCR reads with MiXCR, one entry per CDR3 protein. The table lists over 300,000 distinct CDR3 sequences, 15% to 20% of them singletons. Sequencing was performed on peripheral blood mononuclear cells (PBMCs), taken when the disease was refractory, from a patient treated with antithyroid drugs. These receptors were obtained from a female donor with Graves disease. Both conserved end residues are part of each CDR3. A D gene is named only where the DNA matches it firmly. Rows give clone size only sometimes, using once, few, many, or a class for an expanded clone.

v_gene	j_gene	d_gene	abundance	CDR3nt	CDR3aa
TRBV7-2	TRBJ1-6	.	many	TGTGCCAGCAGCTGGGGACTTGGGTTCAGCAATTCACCCCTCCACTTT	CASSWGLGFSNSPLHF
TRBV15	TRBJ1-2	.	many	TGTGCCACCAGCAGAGATGTTGGGGTCGCGAATGGCTACACCTTC	CATSRDVGVANGYTF
TRBV3-1	TRBJ1-5	TRBD1	many	TGTGCCAGCAGCCAGGGACAGGGGGACGCGAGCAATCAGCCCCAGCATTTT	CASSQGQGDASNQPQHF
TRBV27	TRBJ2-1	.	.	TGTGCCAGCAGTTTGACCCATATTTGGTCGGATGAGCAGTTCTTC	CASSLTHIWSDEQFF
TRBV7-8	TRBJ2-7	TRBD1	many	TGTGCCAGCAGCTTAGGACAGGGAAACAACTACGAGCAGTACTTC	CASSLGQGNNYEQYF
TRBV18	TRBJ2-7	.	many	TGTGCCAGCTCTACCACGCGGGACTACGAGCAGTACTTC	CASSTTRDYEQYF
TRBV19	TRBJ1-1	.	few	TGTGCCAGTACGACTACAGGGTTGAACACTGAAGCTTTCTTT	CASTTTGLNTEAFF
TRBV5-6	TRBJ1-5	.	.	TGTGCCAGCAGCTTGCAGGGAATTAAGCCCCAGCATTTT	CASSLQGIKPQHF
TRBV4-1	TRBJ2-5	.	.	TGCGCCAGCAGCCGGACGAAAGGGGGGGAGACCCAGTACTTC	CASSRTKGGETQYF
TRBV12-3/TRBV12-4	TRBJ1-5	.	few	TGTGCCAGCAGCACCGACCGGGACCCCAATCAGCCCCAGCATTTT	CASSTDRDPNQPQHF
TRBV24-1	TRBJ2-2	.	many	TGTGCCACCAAACAAGAGGGTAACACCGGGGAGCTGTTTTTT	CATKQEGNTGELFF
TRBV11-2	TRBJ1-2	.	many	TGTGCCAGCAGCTTAGATCGCTCTCCGGGTGATGGCTACACCTTC	CASSLDRSPGDGYTF
TRBV6-1	TRBJ1-1	.	many	TGTGCCAGCAGAAAAGAGGTGAACACTGAAGCTTTCTTT	CASRKEVNTEAFF
TRBV11-2	TRBJ2-7	.	many	TGTGCCAGCAGCACCCTTCCAGGGGCCCTCTACGAGCAGTACTTC	CASSTLPGALYEQYF
TRBV18	TRBJ2-7	TRBD1	.	TGTGCCAGCTCGGGGACAGGGGACTACGAGCAGTACTTC	CASSGTGDYEQYF
TRBV2	TRBJ2-5	.	many	TGTGCCAGCAGTGATCAGATCTACCAAGAGACCCAGTACTTC	CASSDQIYQETQYF
TRBV14	TRBJ1-1	.	.	TGTGCCAGCAGCCAAGATTGGGGCGGGAACACTGAAGCTTTCTTT	CASSQDWGGNTEAFF
TRBV7-9	TRBJ2-2	TRBD1	.	TGTGCCACGCATCCGGGACAGGGGGGCACCGGGGAGCTGTTTTTT	CATHPGQGGTGELFF
TRBV11-1	TRBJ2-7	TRBD1	many	TGTGCCAGCAGCTTATTCAGGGGGACCTACGAGCAGTACTTC	CASSLFRGTYEQYF
TRBV7-2	TRBJ2-7	.	.	TGTGCCAGCAGCTTAGAGAGGGGGATCAACGAGCAGTACTTC	CASSLERGINEQYF
TRBV5-6	TRBJ1-5	.	.	TGTGCCAGCAGCTTTTATTCCCAGCCCCAGCATTTT	CASSFYSQPQHF
TRBV4-1	TRBJ2-3	TRBD2	.	TGCGCCAGCAGCCGCGGACTAGCCGTCACAGATACGCAGTATTTT	CASSRGLAVTDTQYF